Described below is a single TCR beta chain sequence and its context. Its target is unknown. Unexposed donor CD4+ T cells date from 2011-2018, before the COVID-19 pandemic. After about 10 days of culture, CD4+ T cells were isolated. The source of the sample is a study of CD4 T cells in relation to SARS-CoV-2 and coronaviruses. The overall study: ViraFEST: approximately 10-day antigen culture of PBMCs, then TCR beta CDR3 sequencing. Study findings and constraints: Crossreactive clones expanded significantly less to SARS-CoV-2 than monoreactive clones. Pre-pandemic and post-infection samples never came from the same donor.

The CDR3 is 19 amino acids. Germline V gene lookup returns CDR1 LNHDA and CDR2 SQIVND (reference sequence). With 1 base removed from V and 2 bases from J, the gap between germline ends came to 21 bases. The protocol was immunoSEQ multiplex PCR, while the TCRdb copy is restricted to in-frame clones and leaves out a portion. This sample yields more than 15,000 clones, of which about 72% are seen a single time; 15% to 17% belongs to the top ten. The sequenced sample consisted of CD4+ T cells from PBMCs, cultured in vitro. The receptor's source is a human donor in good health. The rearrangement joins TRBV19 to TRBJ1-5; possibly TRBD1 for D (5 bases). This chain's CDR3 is CASSIALGTQRGGNQPQHF. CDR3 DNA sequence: TGTGCCAGTAGTATAGCGTTGGGCACACAGAGGGGTGGCAATCAGCCCCAGCATTTT. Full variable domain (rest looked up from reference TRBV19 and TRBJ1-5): DGGITQSPKYLFRKEGQNVTLSCEQNLNHDAMYWYRQDPGQGLRLIYYSQIVNDFQKGDIAEGYSVSREKKESFPLTVTSAQKNPTAFYLCASSIALGTQRGGNQPQHFGDGTRLSIL.